The 31 T cell receptor beta chains in this list originate from one sample, sequenced in a study of vaccination and CD4 T cells after COVID-19. Noted treatment: approximately 9-day PBMC culture with coronavirus spike peptide pools or control peptides (ViraFEST assay). Researchers collected the unexposed donor's CD4+ T cells before the COVID-19 pandemic (2011-2018). What these receptors recognize is not known. The Oncomine TCR Beta short-read assay generated sequence data from the DNA of cultured CD4+ T cells. The template was genomic DNA from cultured CD4+ T cells. TCRdb called the PCR reads again in MiXCR, with one record for every CDR3 protein. Of roughly 9,800 distinct CDR3 sequences in the sample, just under 35% were seen once. The sample consisted of CD4+ T cells from blood, cultured in vitro. The receptors derive from a human donor in good health.

The rearrangement links TRBV11-2 to TRBJ1-1; 9 positions agree with TRBD1. Germline V CDR1 and CDR2: SGHAT, FQNNGV. The V and J ends lost 5 bases and 2 bases, in that order; junction bases with no gene match: 6. The CDR3 sequence is 15 residues long. CDR3 amino acids: CASSPRQGGNTEAFF. In DNA, the CDR3 is TGTGCCAGCAGCCCTCGACAGGGGGGCAACACTGAAGCTTTCTTT. The full variable domain, its missing parts supplied by reference TRBV11-2 and TRBJ1-1, is EAGVAQSPRYKIIEKRQSVAFWCNPISGHATLYWYQQILGQGPKLLIQFQNNGVVDDSQLPKDRFSAERLKGVDSTLKIQPAKLEDSAVYLCASSPRQGGNTEAFFGQGTRLTVV.

The chain carries TRBV20-1 and TRBJ2-4; D is undetermined. The V and J ends lost 3 bases and 0 bases respectively, with 15 bases between them. CDR3 size: 16 residues. Germline V gives CDR1 DFQATT, CDR2 SNEGSKA (reference sequence). In nucleotides, the CDR3 is TGCAGTGCTAGTGGACGGGCTGGCCTAGCCAAAAACATTCAGTACTTC. Amino acids: CSASGRAGLAKNIQYF.

For this clonotype: A junction end diverges from the germline sequence, so it may reflect a read error. The chain has TRBV9 and TRBJ1-2; no clear D gene. The CDR3 runs 12 residues. In germline, CDR1 is SGDLS, CDR2 YYNGEE. CDR3: CASSDHSSTPLF. In nucleotides, the CDR3 is TGTGCCAGCAGCGACCACTCGTCGACCCCCCTCTTC.

This clonotype appeared a few times. The chain combines TRBV7-9 with TRBJ2-7, with 12 bases matching TRBD2. Germline CDR1 reads SEHNR; CDR2 reads FQNEAQ (reference sequence). This CDR3 region has 15 residues. Trimming took 1 base from V and 4 from J; bases not matched to a gene: 2. The CDR3 here is CASSLGTSGGYEQYF. In nucleotides, the CDR3 is TGTGCCAGCAGCTTAGGCACTAGCGGGGGGTACGAGCAGTACTTC.

This clonotype has a handful of counts. The V gene is TRBV30, the J gene TRBJ2-3; TRBD2 aligns across 10 bases. Germline CDR1 reads GTSNPN; CDR2 reads SVGIG (reference sequence). With 5 bases clipped from V and 2 bases from J, the junction kept 7 bases outside the gene matches. The CDR3 is made up of 15 amino acids. CDR3 in DNA: TGTGCCTGGTCCTCACTAGCGGGGAACACAGATACGCAGTATTTT. Amino acids: CAWSSLAGNTDTQYF.

This clonotype was seen a few times. The gene calls are TRBV7-9 and TRBJ1-4, with D unresolved. The CDR3 consists of 14 residues. The V and J ends lost 2 bases and 0 bases respectively, with 4 bases between them. Germline V CDR1 and CDR2: SEHNR, FQNEAQ (reference sequence). CDR3 sequence: CASSLWATNEKLFF. DNA of the CDR3: TGTGCCAGCAGCTTATGGGCAACTAATGAAAAACTGTTTTTT.

The chain links TRBV20-1 to TRBJ1-2, with a possible D match to TRBD1 (6 bases). This CDR3 has 14 amino acids. The germline V and J ends were trimmed by 2 bases and 2 bases, with 12 bases remaining between them. Per germline, CDR1 DFQATT and CDR2 SNEGSKA (reference sequence). The CDR3 coding sequence is TGCAGTGCTAGATTAGGGGGATTGAACTATGGCTACACCTTC. Translation gives CSARLGGLNYGYTF.

About this clonotype itself: At one boundary the junction diverges from the germline segment, which might be a read error. This chain joins TRBV5-6 and TRBJ2-3, with a weak D call TRBD1 (6 bases). Germline V gene sequence: CDR1 SGHDT, CDR2 YYEEEE. The CDR3 loop spans 13 amino acids. The CDR3 DNA is TGTGCCAGCAGGGACAGTAGCATAGATACGCAGTATTTT. Translation: CASRDSSIDTQYF.

This rearrangement joins TRBV5-8 to TRBJ1-5; 7 nucleotides match TRBD1. Germline V gene data show CDR1 as SGHTS and CDR2 as YDEGEE. Trimming took 0 bases from V and 7 from J; bases not matched to a gene: 4. This CDR3 contains 14 residues. The CDR3 DNA sequence: TGTGCCAGCAGCTTGGGGACAGGAATGCAGCCCCAGCATTTT. Protein sequence: CASSLGTGMQPQHF.

This clonotype was counted only a few times. V usage is TRBV12-5 and J usage is TRBJ2-5, with 10 bases that match TRBD2. The CDR3 runs to 16 residues. Trimming at V came to 6 bases and at J to 2 bases, leaving 9 bases not matched to a gene. CDR1 is LGHNT, CDR2 FRNRAP, per germline. CDR3 coding DNA: TGTGCTAGTGGACCGGGGGCTAGCGGGGGTCAAGAGACCCAGTACTTC. Translating gives CASGPGASGGQETQYF.

The chain is built from TRBV20-1 and TRBJ2-1, with TRBD1 identical over 9 bases. CDR3 length: 14 residues. The V and J ends lost 6 bases and 3 bases, in that order; junction bases with no gene match: 6. Germline V lookup: CDR1 DFQATT, CDR2 SNEGSKA (reference sequence). CDR3 nucleotides: TGCAGTGCGATGGGACAGGGAAACTACAATGAGCAGTTCTTC. It encodes CSAMGQGNYNEQFF.

This clonotype was observed a few times. This rearrangement joins TRBV6-2 or TRBV6-3 to TRBJ2-5; D might be TRBD1 (6 bases). The germline gives CDR1 MNHEY, CDR2 SVGEGT. The ends were cut back, 2 bases at V and 5 bases at J, with 15 bases in the middle. This CDR3 region has 15 residues. The CDR3 sequence: CASSYRWGRTETQYF. The CDR3 DNA is TGTGCCAGCAGTTACCGCTGGGGGCGTACGGAGACCCAGTACTTC.

This clonotype appeared a few times. The genes are TRBV20-1 and TRBJ1-5; D perhaps matches TRBD1 (6 bases). V dropped 6 bases and J dropped 6 bases, with 15 bases sitting between them. The germline V gene has CDR1 DFQATT and CDR2 SNEGSKA (reference sequence). This CDR3 comprises 13 residues. The CDR3 here is CSARGGEGQPQHF. CDR3 bases: TGCAGTGCCCGAGGGGGGGAAGGTCAGCCCCAGCATTTT.

The rearrangement links TRBV5-4 to TRBJ2-5, with no clear D. The CDR3 is made up of 13 amino acids. CDR1 and CDR2 (germline): SGHNT, YYREEE (reference sequence). Deletions cut 1 base from V and 2 bases from J, with 6 bases between. This chain's CDR3 is CASSLSKQETQYF. The CDR3 coding sequence is TGTGCCAGCAGCTTGAGTAAACAAGAGACCCAGTACTTC.

V is TRBV20-1 and J is TRBJ2-3; 8 nucleotides align to TRBD2. The CDR3 has 16 residues. Germline V CDR1 and CDR2: DFQATT, SNEGSKA (reference sequence). The J segment lost 3 bases and the V segment lost 0 bases, leaving 8 bases of the junction unmatched. For the CDR3, the DNA is TGCAGTGCTAGAGATCCTGGGAGCGGGAGAACAGATACGCAGTATTTT. Protein: CSARDPGSGRTDTQYF.

V gene TRBV7-8 combines with J gene TRBJ1-4; D remains unclear. The CDR3 runs to 15 residues. V gave up 4 bases and J gave up 10 bases, with 19 bases separating them. CDR1 SGHVS and CDR2 FQNEAQ come from the germline V gene. The CDR3 loop is CASSSYPDLEGKLFF. The CDR3 DNA reads TGTGCCAGCAGCTCATACCCGGACCTGGAGGGAAAACTGTTTTTT.

This rearrangement joins TRBV20-1 to TRBJ2-7; 7 bases match TRBD2. The trim removed 6 bases at V and 3 bases at J, leaving 8 bases unmatched. Germline CDR1 is DFQATT and CDR2 is SNEGSKA (reference sequence). This CDR3 spans 13 amino acids. This CDR3 is CSAASPSGYEQYF. The DNA for the CDR3 is TGCAGTGCCGCCTCGCCTAGCGGCTACGAGCAGTACTTC.

This clonotype was detected only a few times. The J gene is TRBJ2-3, the V gene TRBV7-9; 7 bases are a match to TRBD2. The ends lost 6 bases at V and 14 bases at J; junction bases unmatched: 8. This CDR3 has 11 residues. The germline V gene encodes CDR1 SEHNR and CDR2 FQNEAQ (reference sequence). CDR3 residues: CASRAAGRLYF. The CDR3, as DNA: TGTGCCAGCAGGGCAGCGGGGCGGCTGTATTTT.

This clonotype was detected a few times. The chain carries TRBV20-1 and TRBJ1-3, with a weak D call TRBD1 (6 bases). The CDR3 runs to 16 residues. Germline V lookup: CDR1 DFQATT, CDR2 SNEGSKA (reference sequence). V gave up 3 bases and J gave up 0 bases, with 15 bases separating them. The CDR3 spells CSASKRGGISGNTIYF. In DNA form, the CDR3 reads TGCAGTGCTAGTAAAAGGGGGGGCATCTCTGGAAACACCATATATTTT.

This chain links TRBV7-2 with TRBJ2-7; 10 bases fit TRBD1. Germline loops: CDR1 SGHTA, CDR2 FQGNSA. The CDR3 loop spans 15 amino acids. Unmatched junction bases numbered 7, after V lost 8 bases and J lost 0 bases. The CDR3 DNA is TGTGCCAGCCGGGGACAGGGGACGCTCTCCTACGAGCAGTACTTC. It yields the protein CASRGQGTLSYEQYF. Filled out from reference TRBV7-2 and TRBJ2-7, the complete variable domain reads GAGVSQSPSNKVTEKGKDVELRCDPISGHTALYWYRQSLGQGLEFLIYFQGNSAPDKSGLPSDRFSAERTGGSVSTLTIQRTQQEDSAVYLCASRGQGTLSYEQYFGPGTRLTVT.

This rearrangement joins TRBV7-2 to TRBJ1-3; 7 bases fit TRBD1. The CDR3 is 17 amino acids. The V segment lost 5 bases and the J segment 1 base; nucleotides outside the gene matches: 11. Germline V gives CDR1 SGHTA, CDR2 FQGNSA. The CDR3, as DNA: TGTGCCAGCAGCACCTGGACAGGAGCCGCATCTGGAAACACCATATATTTT. Translating gives CASSTWTGAASGNTIYF.

The sample holds a few counts of this clonotype. This rearrangement joins TRBV7-8 to TRBJ1-5; D possibly corresponds to TRBD1 (5 bases). The CDR3 is 17 residues long. V was cut by 2 bases and J by 1 base, with 15 bases left in between. Germline V lookup: CDR1 SGHVS, CDR2 FQNEAQ. CDR3 sequence (DNA): TGTGCCAGCAGCTTAAGGGATCGGGGGGTAAGCAATCAGCCCCAGCATTTT. The encoded protein is CASSLRDRGVSNQPQHF.

This clonotype was counted only a few times. The J gene is TRBJ1-5, the V gene TRBV4-3, with TRBD1 as a possible D gene (5 bases). The length of the CDR3 is 17 residues. The germline CDR1 and CDR2 sequences are LGHNA and YSLEER. The V gene lost 4 bases and the J gene lost 1 base, with 17 bases spanning the gap. DNA for the CDR3: TGCGCCAGCAGCCCGTCGTTATCGGGGGTCAGCAATCAGCCCCAGCATTTT. Encoded protein: CASSPSLSGVSNQPQHF.

The V and J genes are TRBV20-1 and TRBJ2-7, with D hard to call. The CDR3 sequence is 14 residues long. Germline CDR1 is DFQATT and CDR2 is SNEGSKA (reference sequence). Between the trimmed V and J ends, which lost 5 bases and 5 bases, there was a span of 19 bases. CDR3 in amino acids: CSAPPPPVGDEQYF. The CDR3 nucleotides read TGCAGTGCTCCTCCCCCACCTGTAGGAGACGAGCAGTACTTC.

This clonotype showed up just a few times. The rearrangement uses TRBV27 and TRBJ2-7; D perhaps matches TRBD2 (5 bases). The V and J ends lost 3 bases and 1 base respectively, with 13 bases between them. CDR1 MNHEY and CDR2 SMNVEV come from the germline V gene (reference sequence). The CDR3 is made up of 15 amino acids. CDR3 in DNA: TGTGCCAGCAGTTTTGTTTTCGGCGGGTCCTACGAGCAGTACTTC. Amino acid sequence: CASSFVFGGSYEQYF.

The genes are TRBV14 and TRBJ2-5; TRBD2 matches at 7 bases. The CDR3 runs 16 residues. Losses at the gene ends were 1 base for V and 5 bases for J; bases not matched to a gene: 10. Germline CDR1 SGHDN, CDR2 FVKESK. The CDR3 spells CASSQGGGGSGETQYF. The CDR3 nucleotides read TGTGCCAGCAGCCAAGGAGGTGGCGGGAGTGGTGAGACCCAGTACTTC.

On this clonotype itself: No DNA is shown, since the ends of the CDR3 on it are uncertain; the CDR3 is the one TCRdb lists. The rearrangement uses TRBV27 and TRBJ2-1; the tabulated D call, TRBD1, remains unverified against the DNA. Germline CDR1 reads MNHEY; CDR2 reads SMNVEV (reference sequence). Including both end residues, the CDR3 is 16 amino acids long. CDR3 region: CASRDPAARAYNEQFF.

CDR3 residues: CASSLVDRVDEQYF. The CDR3 nucleotides are TGTGCCAGCAGCTTGGTTGACAGGGTCGACGAGCAGTACTTC. The rearrangement uses TRBV5-4 and TRBJ2-7, with TRBD1 identical over 7 bases. Germline loops: CDR1 SGHNT, CDR2 YYREEE (reference sequence). The CDR3 extends over 14 amino acids. Unmatched junction bases numbered 5, after V lost 0 bases and J lost 5 bases.

This clonotype has more than one count but fewer than ten. The chain couples TRBV7-2 to TRBJ2-4, with a tentative D call TRBD2 (5 bases). The CDR3 sequence is 16 residues long. Germline CDR1 reads SGHTA; CDR2 reads FQGNSA. The ends were cut back, 1 base at V and 0 bases at J, with 10 bases in the middle. CDR3 sequence reads: CASSLGSGVAKNIQYF. The CDR3 DNA follows: TGTGCCAGCAGCTTAGGAAGCGGAGTAGCCAAAAACATTCAGTACTTC.

The chain couples TRBV20-1 to TRBJ2-7; 12 bases are a match to TRBD1. This CDR3 comprises 13 residues. The germline gives CDR1 DFQATT, CDR2 SNEGSKA (reference sequence). V shed 6 bases, J shed 7 bases, and the junction held 7 bases outside the gene matches. In nucleotides, the CDR3 is TGCAGTGCATCGGGACAGGGGGCTTATGAGCAGTACTTC. It codes for CSASGQGAYEQYF.

The chain uses TRBV6-5 and TRBJ2-7; the match to TRBD2 covers 7 bases. Trimming at V came to 0 bases and at J to 6 bases, leaving 11 bases not matched to a gene. Germline V gene sequence: CDR1 MNHEY, CDR2 SVGAGI. The CDR3 covers 16 residues. The CDR3 DNA sequence: TGTGCCAGCAGTTACTCGAGGGCTAGCGGAGCTTCCGAGCAGTACTTC. Protein: CASSYSRASGASEQYF.